These T cell receptor beta chains were read from a single sample in a study of early T cells in non-severe SARS-CoV-2 infection. A single record per CDR3 protein comes from TCRdb applying MiXCR to the 5' RACE reads. The table has some 67,000 distinct CDR3 sequences, approximately 13% seen once. Sample: whole blood. These receptors were taken from an adult who was a healthcare worker with PCR-confirmed SARS-CoV-2 infection or an uninfected control (not recorded which). CDR3s include the opening cysteine and the closing phenylalanine or tryptophan. D genes are given only for firm matches. The listing skips clone size in some rows; elsewhere it reads once, few, many or a size class.

clone_size | j_call | v_call | cdr3_length | d_call | cdr3_aa | cdr3_nt
few | TRBJ2-5 | TRBV21-1 | 15 | - | CASSPKEQAQETQYF | TGTGCCAGCAGCCCAAAAGAACAGGCTCAAGAGACCCAGTACTTC
- | TRBJ1-2 | TRBV15 | 13 | - | CATSGGFGGGYTF | TGTGCCACCAGCGGGGGGTTCGGAGGAGGCTACACCTTC
many | TRBJ2-7 | TRBV10-3 | 13 | - | CAIRSDGPGEQYF | TGTGCCATCAGGTCTGACGGACCGGGGGAGCAGTACTTC
- | TRBJ2-1 | TRBV7-8 | 13 | TRBD2 | CASSLVASGSQFF | TGTGCCAGCAGCTTAGTAGCTAGCGGGAGCCAGTTCTTC
- | TRBJ2-2 | TRBV19 | 17 | TRBD1 | CASSTLTGTGNTGELFF | TGTGCCAGTAGTACTCTAACCGGGACAGGGAACACCGGGGAGCTGTTTTTT
- | TRBJ1-1 | TRBV9 | 15 | - | CASSAHGGLNTEAFF | TGTGCCAGCAGCGCCCATGGGGGTTTAAACACTGAAGCTTTCTTT
many | TRBJ2-3 | TRBV6-2/TRBV6-3 | 15 | TRBD1 | CASSRGTGDTDTQYF | TGTGCCAGCAGTCGCGGGACAGGGGACACAGATACGCAGTATTTT
- | TRBJ1-6 | TRBV6-1 | 12 | - | CASSEYVSPLHF | TGTGCCAGCAGTGAATACGTTTCACCCCTCCACTTT
few | TRBJ1-4 | TRBV18 | 14 | - | CASSPTGTNEKLFF | TGTGCCAGCTCACCGACAGGAACTAATGAAAAACTGTTTTTT
many | TRBJ2-7 | TRBV9 | 14 | - | CASSASGQNYEQYF | TGTGCCAGCAGCGCATCGGGACAAAACTACGAGCAGTACTTC
many | TRBJ2-3 | TRBV12-5 | 14 | - | CASARGQTPDTQYF | TGTGCTAGTGCCCGAGGACAGACCCCAGATACGCAGTATTTT
- | TRBJ2-7 | TRBV20-1 | 16 | - | CSAPSPPGRVTYEQYF | TGCAGTGCACCGAGCCCCCCGGGCCGTGTAACCTACGAGCAGTACTTC
- | TRBJ2-3 | TRBV5-1 | 15 | - | CASSLANLQTDTQYF | TGCGCCAGCAGCTTGGCGAACTTACAGACAGATACGCAGTATTTT
many | TRBJ1-1 | TRBV20-1 | 11 | TRBD1 | CSPGGVTEAFF | TGCAGCCCAGGGGGGGTCACTGAAGCCTTCTTT
- | TRBJ2-7 | TRBV21-1 | 18 | - | CASSGQTSGSGASYEQYF | TGTGCCAGCAGCGGCCAGACTAGCGGGAGCGGAGCCTCCTACGAGCAGTACTTC
many | TRBJ2-1 | TRBV19 | 16 | TRBD2 | CASSAKGLAVGSEQFF | TGTGCCAGTAGCGCAAAGGGACTAGCGGTCGGCAGTGAGCAGTTCTTC
- | TRBJ2-7 | TRBV7-2 | 17 | TRBD2 | CASSIETSGSTTYEQYF | TGTGCCAGCAGCATAGAGACTAGCGGGAGTACGACCTACGAGCAGTACTTC
- | TRBJ2-3 | TRBV5-1 | 16 | TRBD1 | CASSPGTGRGTDTQYF | TGCGCCAGCAGCCCGGGGACAGGGAGAGGCACAGATACGCAGTATTTT
few | TRBJ1-2 | TRBV4-1 | 14 | - | CASSQGETAYGYTF | TGCGCCAGCAGCCAAGGGGAGACAGCTTATGGCTACACCTTC
- | TRBJ2-1 | TRBV11-2 | 18 | TRBD2 | CASSLVLAEPERYNEQFF | TGTGCCAGCAGCTTAGTACTAGCGGAGCCCGAGCGATACAATGAGCAGTTCTTC
few | TRBJ2-2 | TRBV30 | 15 | TRBD1 | CAWSSGQGAAGELFF | TGTGCCTGGAGTTCCGGACAGGGGGCGGCCGGGGAGCTGTTTTTT
few | TRBJ2-3 | TRBV4-2 | 16 | - | CASSQNPGASTDTQYF | TGTGCCAGCAGCCAAAACCCGGGGGCTAGCACAGATACGCAGTATTTT
- | TRBJ2-5 | TRBV7-9 | 17 | TRBD2 | CASGRPGLGKIKETQYF | TGTGCCAGCGGACGGCCGGGACTAGGAAAGATTAAAGAGACCCAGTACTTC
- | TRBJ2-4 | TRBV29-1 | 13 | - | CSVARDPKNIQYF | TGCAGCGTTGCCAGGGATCCCAAAAACATTCAGTACTTC
many | TRBJ1-1 | TRBV12-3/TRBV12-4 | 14 | - | CASRVRTGNTEAFF | TGTGCCAGCAGGGTCAGGACGGGAAACACTGAAGCTTTCTTT
many | TRBJ2-1 | TRBV6-5 | 17 | TRBD2 | CASSLSGRRGAYNEQFF | TGTGCCAGCAGCCTCAGCGGGAGGCGGGGAGCCTACAATGAGCAGTTCTTC
once | TRBJ1-1 | TRBV5-1 | 16 | - | CASSPNVRGPNTEAFF | TGCGCCAGCAGCCCCAATGTCAGGGGCCCGAACACTGAAGCTTTCTTT
many | TRBJ2-3 | TRBV19 | 15 | - | CASRTRGARTDTQYF | TGTGCCAGTAGGACTAGGGGGGCAAGAACAGATACGCAGTATTTT
- | TRBJ1-5 | TRBV28 | 14 | - | CASSLLNSNQPQHF | TGTGCCAGCAGTTTACTAAATAGCAATCAGCCCCAGCATTTT
once | TRBJ1-2 | TRBV11-3 | 12 | TRBD1 | CASSRGQGGYTF | TGTGCCAGCAGCCGGGGACAGGGCGGCTACACCTTC
- | TRBJ1-1 | TRBV2 | 14 | - | CASSADGRDTEAFF | TGTGCCAGCAGTGCTGATGGGAGGGACACTGAAGCTTTCTTT
many | TRBJ2-1 | TRBV2 | 13 | - | CASSVQFLPEQFF | TGTGCCAGCAGTGTGCAGTTCTTGCCTGAGCAGTTCTTC
few | TRBJ1-3 | TRBV7-2 | 19 | TRBD1 | CASSLKSSGTGFSGNTIYF | TGTGCCAGCAGCTTGAAAAGCTCCGGGACAGGGTTTTCTGGAAACACCATATATTTT
few | TRBJ1-5 | TRBV9 | 13 | - | CASSRHYDQPQHF | TGTGCCAGCAGCCGGCATTATGATCAGCCCCAGCATTTT
few | TRBJ2-7 | TRBV18 | 13 | - | CASSHAEGYEQYF | TGTGCCAGCTCTCACGCGGAGGGCTACGAGCAGTACTTC
- | TRBJ2-1 | TRBV7-9 | 18 | - | CASSLGSISGLSYNEQFF | TGTGCCAGCAGCTTAGGGTCAATTTCAGGGCTCTCCTACAATGAGCAGTTCTTC
- | TRBJ2-1 | TRBV29-1 | 9 | - | CSARSEQFF | TGCAGCGCCCGGAGTGAGCAGTTCTTC
many | TRBJ2-2 | TRBV5-1 | 16 | TRBD2 | CASSSSGSLGTGELFF | TGCGCCAGCAGTTCGAGCGGGAGTCTTGGCACCGGGGAGCTGTTTTTT
few | TRBJ2-3 | TRBV7-9 | 16 | - | CASSLRASVRTDTQYF | TGTGCCAGCAGCTTAAGGGCTAGCGTCAGGACCGATACGCAGTATTTT
- | TRBJ2-3 | TRBV7-2 | 15 | - | CASSLARMLSDTQYF | TGTGCCAGCAGCTTAGCTCGGATGCTATCAGATACGCAGTATTTT
- | TRBJ2-5 | TRBV5-1 | 15 | - | CASSFISASGETQYF | TGCGCCAGCAGCTTTATCTCCGCCAGCGGGGAGACCCAGTACTTC
- | TRBJ1-1 | TRBV9 | 15 | - | CASSVVDHAGTEAFF | TGTGCCAGCAGCGTAGTTGACCACGCGGGTACTGAAGCTTTCTTT
- | TRBJ2-3 | TRBV7-9 | 16 | TRBD2 | CASSPTPAGGADTQYF | TGTGCCAGCAGCCCAACCCCAGCGGGAGGGGCAGATACGCAGTATTTT
many | TRBJ1-5 | TRBV6-5 | 15 | TRBD1 | CASSWGTGDNQPQHF | TGTGCCAGCAGTTGGGGGACAGGGGACAATCAGCCCCAGCATTTT
many | TRBJ2-5 | TRBV19 | 12 | - | CASSAKQETQYF | TGTGCCAGTAGTGCCAAACAAGAGACCCAGTACTTC
many | TRBJ2-3 | TRBV11-2 | 17 | TRBD1 | CASSGGDRIWSTDTQYF | TGTGCCAGCAGCGGAGGGGACAGGATTTGGTCGACAGATACGCAGTATTTT
many | TRBJ2-3 | TRBV5-1 | 15 | TRBD2 | CASTYNGDYTDTQYF | TGCGCCAGCACCTATAACGGGGACTACACAGATACGCAGTATTTT
- | TRBJ2-7 | TRBV27 | 15 | TRBD1 | CASSKTGGISYEQYF | TGTGCCAGCAGTAAAACAGGGGGCATTTCCTACGAGCAGTACTTC
many | TRBJ1-1 | TRBV2 | 14 | - | CASIRGAGGTEAFF | TGTGCCAGCATCCGAGGCGCCGGTGGCACTGAAGCTTTCTTT
few | TRBJ1-6 | TRBV4-1 | 14 | - | CASSPAYGNSPLHF | TGCGCCAGCAGCCCAGCCTATGGGAATTCACCCCTCCACTTT
many | TRBJ1-5 | TRBV27 | 17 | - | CASSPLAGLQSNQPQHF | TGTGCCAGCAGTCCACTCGCGGGGTTACAGAGCAATCAGCCCCAGCATTTT
many | TRBJ2-1 | TRBV6-2/TRBV6-3 | 15 | - | CASTPWGAGDNEQFF | TGTGCCAGCACCCCGTGGGGGGCTGGTGACAATGAGCAGTTCTTC
- | TRBJ2-6 | TRBV6-1 | 15 | TRBD1 | CASGDRGPGANVLTF | TGTGCCAGCGGGGACAGGGGGCCTGGGGCCAACGTCCTGACTTTC
few | TRBJ2-1 | TRBV24-1 | 15 | - | CATSAPGRSGNEQFF | TGTGCCACCAGTGCCCCCGGGAGATCCGGAAATGAGCAGTTCTTC
- | TRBJ2-1 | TRBV19 | 13 | - | CASSTNSYNEQFF | TGTGCCAGTAGTACCAACTCCTACAATGAGCAGTTCTTC
many | TRBJ2-5 | TRBV7-3 | 16 | TRBD1 | CASSPKGQRVGETQYF | TGTGCCAGCAGTCCGAAGGGACAGCGAGTTGGGGAGACCCAGTACTTC
- | TRBJ1-1 | TRBV20-1 | 12 | TRBD1 | CSARTGDTEAFF | TGCAGTGCTAGAACAGGGGACACTGAAGCTTTCTTT
few | TRBJ1-1 | TRBV10-1 | 14 | - | CASSESGRTQQAFF | TGCGCCAGCAGTGAGTCGGGACGGACTCAACAAGCTTTCTTT
- | TRBJ2-3 | TRBV6-4 | 13 | - | CASSELRGDTQYF | TGTGCCAGCAGTGAACTCCGAGGAGATACGCAGTATTTT